Sequencing of this TCR beta chain was carried out in a study of T cells in Graves' hyperthyroidism and ophthalmopathy. This clonotype showed up many times. RNA transcripts provided the source from which TCR beta CDR3 regions were amplified. First-round RT-PCR of the TCR CDR3 relied on the HTBI primer set. One entry per CDR3 protein results from TCRdb running MiXCR on the multiplex PCR reads. The sample holds approximately 600,000 distinct CDR3 sequences, approximately 15% seen once. Germline V gene data show CDR1 as SGHTA and CDR2 as FQGNSA. The CDR3 runs to 16 residues. Trimming stripped 5 bases from V and 0 bases from J, with 15 bases between.

The source material was blood. The clonotype comes from a woman aged 25 to 39 with Graves' hyperthyroidism that later progressed to Graves' ophthalmopathy. The rearrangement uses TRBV7-2 and TRBJ2-3; tentative D call: TRBD2 (6 bases). The DNA of the CDR3 is TGTGCCAGCAGCCTCCGCTGGACTACTAGCACAGATACGCAGTATTTT. Translated, it gives CASSLRWTTSTDTQYF. Looking up the rest from reference TRBV7-2 and TRBJ2-3 gives the full variable domain: GAGVSQSPSNKVTEKGKDVELRCDPISGHTALYWYRQSLGQGLEFLIYFQGNSAPDKSGLPSDRFSAERTGGSVSTLTIQRTQQEDSAVYLCASSLRWTTSTDTQYFGPGTRLTVL.